A single sample is the source of the 30 T cell receptor beta chains below, sequenced in a study of blood T cell repertoires in COVID-19. Using immunoSEQ multiplex PCR, the repertoire was profiled, and TCRdb retains in-frame clones only, with some absent. The data contain about 140,000 clones, approximately 87% of them singletons. Sequences were obtained from peripheral blood. These receptors were taken from a woman aged 45-60 years with active or convalescent COVID-19.

The rearrangement links TRBV27 to TRBJ1-3, with 9 positions matching TRBD1. The germline gives CDR1 MNHEY, CDR2 SMNVEV (reference sequence). V lost 5 bases and J lost 2; bases outside the gene matches: 4. This CDR3 has 15 residues. CDR3 sequence: CASSPGQGTGNTIYF. CDR3 DNA: TGTGCCAGCAGTCCTGGACAGGGGACTGGAAACACCATATATTTT.

The chain joins TRBV19 to TRBJ1-1; D unresolved. The CDR3 has 14 residues. CDR1 is LNHDA and CDR2 is SQIVND in the germline V gene (reference sequence). V lost 5 bases and J 5 bases, leaving 15 bases between the germline ends. This chain's CDR3 is CASSRGWTETEAFF. For the CDR3, the DNA is TGTGCCAGTAGTCGGGGTTGGACGGAGACTGAAGCTTTCTTT.

This chain joins TRBV11-2 and TRBJ2-1; 8 bases agree with TRBD1. The V and J ends lost 0 bases and 6 bases, in that order; junction bases with no gene match: 4. The CDR3 is 15 amino acids. The germline V gene encodes CDR1 SGHAT and CDR2 FQNNGV. The CDR3 spells CASSLEGDRSNEQFF. The CDR3 DNA sequence: TGTGCCAGCAGCTTAGAGGGGGACAGGAGCAATGAGCAGTTCTTC.

The genes are TRBV12-5 and TRBJ1-6; D is perhaps TRBD1 (5 bases). Trimming left V 3 bases short and J 7 bases short, with 10 bases between. Germline V gene sequence: CDR1 LGHNT, CDR2 FRNRAP. This CDR3 is built from 14 residues. CDR3 region: CASGFRVGNSPLHF. Here the CDR3 DNA reads TGTGCTAGTGGTTTCAGGGTGGGGAATTCACCCCTCCACTTT. Looking up the rest from reference TRBV12-5 and TRBJ1-6 gives the full variable domain: DARVTQTPRHKVTEMGQEVTMRCQPILGHNTVFWYRQTMMQGLELLAYFRNRAPLDDSGMPKDRFSAEMPDATLATLKIQPSEPRDSAVYFCASGFRVGNSPLHFGNGTRLTVT.

The rearrangement uses TRBV18 and TRBJ1-3; no firm D call. Looked up from germline, CDR1 is KGHSH and CDR2 is LQKENI. Trimming removed 4 bases from V and 0 bases from J, with 13 bases in between. The CDR3 runs 16 residues. The CDR3 loop reads CASSLSSPSSGNTIYF. The CDR3 DNA follows: TGTGCCAGCTCACTCTCCTCTCCCTCCTCTGGAAACACCATATATTTT. The entire variable domain, with the rest obtained from reference TRBV18 and TRBJ1-3, is as follows: NAGVMQNPRHLVRRRGQEARLRCSPMKGHSHVYWYRQLPEEGLKFMVYLQKENIIDESGMPKERFSAEFPKEGPSILRIQQVVRGDSAAYFCASSLSSPSSGNTIYFGEGSWLTVV.

The chain couples TRBV28 to TRBJ2-5; possible D gene TRBD2, 6 bases. The CDR3 length is 15 residues. CDR1 and CDR2 from the germline V gene are MDHEN and SYDVKM. The V and J ends lost 6 bases and 3 bases respectively, with 17 bases between them. The CDR3 DNA reads TGTGCCAGCAGCCTCCCCGGGACTGCGAAAGAGACCCAGTACTTC. Protein: CASSLPGTAKETQYF.

The chain combines TRBV24-1 with TRBJ2-1; possibly TRBD2 for D (6 bases). There are 17 residues in the CDR3. Germline CDR1 KGHDR, CDR2 SFDVKD. V was clipped by 2 bases and J by 5 bases, with 18 bases between them. CDR3 loop: CATSDSWGTGAHNEQFF. CDR3 in DNA: TGTGCCACCAGTGATTCGTGGGGGACTGGGGCCCACAATGAGCAGTTCTTC.

As concerns this clone: The same CDR3 is also encoded by other DNA sequences in this sample. The J gene is TRBJ1-2, the V gene TRBV18; 8 bases fit TRBD1. This CDR3 is built from 14 residues. Germline V gene data show CDR1 as KGHSH and CDR2 as LQKENI. The trim removed 3 bases at V and 2 bases at J, leaving 2 bases unmatched. CDR3 loop: CASSPRQGNYGYTF. The DNA for the CDR3 is TGTGCCAGCTCACCGAGACAGGGGAACTATGGCTACACCTTC.

J is TRBJ2-2 and V is TRBV29-1, with 8 bases fitting TRBD1. CDR3 length: 15 residues. Trimming cost V 7 bases and J 2 bases; bases outside gene matches: 9. CDR1 is SQVTM and CDR2 is ANQGSEA in the germline V gene. Here the CDR3 reads CSAAAGTGNTGELFF. As DNA, the CDR3 is TGCAGCGCAGCGGCCGGGACAGGTAACACCGGGGAGCTGTTTTTT.

The V gene is TRBV7-3, the J gene TRBJ2-2; 7 bases fit TRBD2. This CDR3 contains 15 residues. Germline V gives CDR1 SGHTA, CDR2 FQGTGA. V lost 4 bases to trimming and J lost 5 bases; unmatched junction nucleotides: 7. The CDR3 coding sequence is TGTGCCAGCAGCTCGCTAGCGGCCATTACCGGGGAGCTGTTTTTT. Protein product: CASSSLAAITGELFF.

The rearrangement joins TRBV9 to TRBJ2-5; D is possibly TRBD2 (5 bases). The CDR3 covers 13 residues. Trimming left V 0 bases short and J 7 bases short, with 10 bases between. Germline V lookup: CDR1 SGDLS, CDR2 YYNGEE. The CDR3 DNA reads as TGTGCCAGCAGCGTAGAACTAGAAGGGACCCAGTACTTC. Protein sequence: CASSVELEGTQYF.

The chain carries TRBV12-3 or TRBV12-4 and TRBJ1-6, with D hard to call. V dropped 6 bases and J dropped 8 bases, with 8 bases sitting between them. CDR3 length: 12 residues. In DNA form, the CDR3 reads TGTGCCAGCAGCCAGATTTATTCACCCCTCCACTTT. This gives the protein CASSQIYSPLHF.

This chain uses TRBV24-1 with TRBJ2-5; D ambiguous. The CDR3 is 15 residues long. V lost 5 bases to trimming and J lost 4 bases, with 16 bases between them. Germline V gene data show CDR1 as KGHDR and CDR2 as SFDVKD. The CDR3 sequence is CATSGDICDAETQYF. The CDR3 DNA sequence: TGTGCCACCAGTGGTGACATTTGCGACGCAGAGACCCAGTACTTC.

V and J are TRBV9 and TRBJ1-1; no definite D call. The germline V gene has CDR1 SGDLS and CDR2 YYNGEE. V lost 9 bases and J 1 base, leaving 13 bases between the germline ends. CDR3 length equals 13 residues. CDR3 coding DNA: TGTGCCACGTCCAGGTTGTCGAACACTGAAGCTTTCTTT. Translation gives CATSRLSNTEAFF.

The chain combines TRBV27 with TRBJ1-6, with D tentatively TRBD1 (5 bases). The V gene lost 4 bases and the J gene lost 10 bases, with 20 bases spanning the gap. The germline CDR1 and CDR2 sequences are MNHEY and SMNVEV (reference sequence). The CDR3 has 16 residues. CDR3 bases: TGTGCCAGCAGTTCCACGACAGAGGCTGGAGGGTCACCCCTCCACTTT. Protein product: CASSSTTEAGGSPLHF.

This clone was observed once. This rearrangement joins TRBV29-1 to TRBJ2-2, with 8 bases identical to TRBD2. CDR3 length equals 15 residues. Trimming took 8 bases from V and 4 from J; bases not matched to a gene: 12. Germline lookup yields CDR1 SQVTM and CDR2 ANQGSEA. DNA of the CDR3: TGCAGCATGCAGTCTGGTCTAGCGGGCACCGGGGAGCTGTTTTTT. This sequence encodes CSMQSGLAGTGELFF.

The V and J genes are TRBV5-1 and TRBJ2-1; 12 bases agree with TRBD2. The CDR3 runs 15 residues. V was pared by 7 bases and J by 5 bases, with 7 bases of the junction left unmatched. The germline CDR1 and CDR2 sequences are SGHRS and YFSETQ. The CDR3 spells CASVLLAGGNNEQFF. Written as DNA, the CDR3 is TGCGCCAGCGTCCTACTAGCGGGGGGAAACAATGAGCAGTTCTTC.

The CDR3 DNA follows: TGTGCCAGCAGTTACTCGCTCCGCCGGACAGGGAGCTCCTACGAGCAGTACTTC. It specifies CASSYSLRRTGSSYEQYF. The chain has TRBV6-2 or TRBV6-3 and TRBJ2-7, with 8 bases identical to TRBD1. Per germline, CDR1 MNHEY and CDR2 SVGEGT. The CDR3 has 18 residues. V shed 0 bases and J 0 bases; nucleotides not matched to a gene: 10.

The rearrangement uses TRBV3-1 (or the pseudogene TRBV3-2) and TRBJ1-4; weak D call: TRBD1 (5 bases). Germline CDR1 is LGHDT and CDR2 is YNNKEL (reference sequence). This CDR3 spans 14 amino acids. V lost 4 bases to trimming and J lost 5 bases, with 11 bases between them. The CDR3 DNA sequence: TGTGCCAGCAGCCCCCTTCGGGGGAATGAAAAACTGTTTTTT. Protein sequence: CASSPLRGNEKLFF.

The CDR3 protein is CASGDRDSIAKAFF. In nucleotides, the CDR3 is TGTGCCAGTGGGGACCGGGACAGTATTGCTAAAGCTTTCTTT. The chain couples TRBV19 to TRBJ1-1; 7 nucleotides align to TRBD1. CDR1 is LNHDA, CDR2 SQIVND, per germline (reference sequence). The CDR3 is 14 residues long. The ends lost 8 bases at V and 9 bases at J; junction bases unmatched: 15.

This chain connects TRBV27 to TRBJ1-2, with D perhaps matching TRBD1 (5 bases). Germline CDR1 reads MNHEY; CDR2 reads SMNVEV (reference sequence). The V end lost 1 base, the J end lost 2 bases, and 11 bases lay between the germline ends. CDR3 length: 15 amino acids. DNA of the CDR3: TGTGCCAGCAGTTTATACGGGGGTGGAAACTATGGCTACACCTTC. Protein sequence: CASSLYGGGNYGYTF.

V and J are TRBV5-1 and TRBJ1-4; no firm D call. The germline V gene has CDR1 SGHRS and CDR2 YFSETQ. Trimming took 0 bases from V and 0 from J, leaving 6 bases between them. This CDR3 contains 15 residues. CDR3 residues: CASSLAPPTNEKLFF. The DNA for the CDR3 is TGCGCCAGCAGCTTGGCTCCCCCAACTAATGAAAAACTGTTTTTT.

This rearrangement joins TRBV30 to TRBJ2-1; 10 bases line up with TRBD2. This CDR3 is built from 14 residues. Germline-derived CDR1 and CDR2 are GTSNPN and SVGIG (reference sequence). J lost 5 bases, V lost 6 bases, and 7 bases had no gene match. The CDR3, as DNA: TGTGCCTGTAATAGCGGGGGGTATGACAATGAGCAGTTCTTC. This translates into CACNSGGYDNEQFF.

The rearrangement uses TRBV2 and TRBJ1-4; TRBD1 matches at 7 bases. This CDR3 contains 15 residues. J was trimmed by 8 bases and V by 3 bases; bases with no gene match: 9. Germline V lookup: CDR1 SNHLY, CDR2 FYNNEI. The CDR3 coding sequence is TGTGCCAGCAGTGATAGCGACAGGGTATACGAAAAACTGTTTTTT. Amino acids: CASSDSDRVYEKLFF.

The genes are TRBV28 and TRBJ1-2, with D maybe TRBD1 (5 bases). Germline CDR1 is MDHEN and CDR2 is SYDVKM. V shed 7 bases and J shed 4 bases, with 13 bases lying between them. The CDR3 sequence is 13 residues long. The CDR3 is CASNFDSAYGYTF. Written as DNA, the CDR3 is TGTGCCAGCAACTTCGACAGCGCCTATGGCTACACCTTC.

This clone was seen more than once but under ten times. J is TRBJ2-4 and V is TRBV28, with a possible D match to TRBD1 (6 bases). Germline CDR1 reads MDHEN; CDR2 reads SYDVKM. The CDR3 has 15 residues. The V end lost 6 bases, the J end lost 0 bases, and 12 bases lay between the germline ends. The CDR3 DNA is TGTGCCAGCAGCCCCCCAGGGGCAGCCAAAAACATTCAGTACTTC. It is translated as CASSPPGAAKNIQYF.

V gene TRBV18 combines with J gene TRBJ1-1; unclear D gene. Per the germline V gene, CDR1 is KGHSH and CDR2 is LQKENI. Trimming left V 1 base short and J 2 bases short, with 8 bases between. This CDR3 region has 14 residues. The chain's CDR3 is CASSPRPTNTEAFF. The DNA of the CDR3 is TGTGCCAGCTCACCACGCCCAACAAACACTGAAGCTTTCTTT.

This chain uses TRBV7-2 with TRBJ1-1; D is perhaps TRBD1 (5 bases). The CDR3 runs to 18 residues. The germline V gene has CDR1 SGHTA and CDR2 FQGNSA. V dropped 5 bases and J dropped 7 bases, with 29 bases sitting between them. The CDR3 DNA reads as TGTGCCAGCAGCGCTTTAGGGCGAGCGGGACCCCAACTAGGTGAAGCTTTCTTT. Residues: CASSALGRAGPQLGEAFF.

This clone showed up just a few times. This sequence joins TRBV4-1 and TRBJ2-7; 9 positions match TRBD1. This CDR3 has 16 residues. CDR1 and CDR2 from the germline V gene are MGHRA and YSYEKL. V gave up 1 base and J gave up 3 bases; unmatched junction bases: 7. The CDR3 protein is CASSQGGQGEIYEQYF. The CDR3 coding sequence is TGCGCCAGCAGCCAAGGGGGACAGGGTGAGATCTACGAGCAGTACTTC.

The V gene is TRBV3-1 (or the pseudogene TRBV3-2), the J gene TRBJ2-3; unclear D gene. There are 14 residues in the CDR3. Trimming pared 1 base from V and 9 bases from J, leaving 14 bases between. CDR1 and CDR2 (germline): LGHDT, YNNKEL (reference sequence). DNA for the CDR3: TGTGCCAGCAGCCAAGCGCCCGGCCCCGGGACGCAGTATTTT. Translated, it gives CASSQAPGPGTQYF.